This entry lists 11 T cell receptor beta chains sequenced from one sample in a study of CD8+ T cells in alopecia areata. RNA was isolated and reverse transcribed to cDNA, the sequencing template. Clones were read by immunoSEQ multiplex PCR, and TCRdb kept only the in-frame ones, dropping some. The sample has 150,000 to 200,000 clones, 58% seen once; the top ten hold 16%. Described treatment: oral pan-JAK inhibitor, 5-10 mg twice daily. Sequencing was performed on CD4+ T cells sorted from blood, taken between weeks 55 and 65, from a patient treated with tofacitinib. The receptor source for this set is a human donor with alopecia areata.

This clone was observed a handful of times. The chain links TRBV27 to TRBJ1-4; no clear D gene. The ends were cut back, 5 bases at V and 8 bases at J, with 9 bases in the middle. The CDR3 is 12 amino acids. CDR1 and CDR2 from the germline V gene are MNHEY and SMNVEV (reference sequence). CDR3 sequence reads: CASSLNGEKLFF. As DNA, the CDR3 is TGTGCCAGCAGTCTTAATGGGGAAAAACTGTTTTTT. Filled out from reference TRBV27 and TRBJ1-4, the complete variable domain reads EAQVTQNPRYLITVTGKKLTVTCSQNMNHEYMSWYRQDPGLGLRQIYYSMNVEVTDKGDVPEGYKVSRKEKRNFPLILESPSPNQTSLYFCASSLNGEKLFFGSGTQLSVL.

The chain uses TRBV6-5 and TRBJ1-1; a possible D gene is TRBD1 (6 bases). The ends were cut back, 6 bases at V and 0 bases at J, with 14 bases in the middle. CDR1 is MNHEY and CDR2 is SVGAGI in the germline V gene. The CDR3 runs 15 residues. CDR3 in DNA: TGTGCCAGCAGGTTGGGCAGGGGATTGAACACTGAAGCTTTCTTT. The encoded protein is CASRLGRGLNTEAFF.

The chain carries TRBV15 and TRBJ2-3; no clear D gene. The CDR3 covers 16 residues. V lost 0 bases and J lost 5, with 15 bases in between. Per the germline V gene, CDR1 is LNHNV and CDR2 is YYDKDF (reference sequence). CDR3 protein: CATSRDRSGREDTQYF. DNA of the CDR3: TGTGCCACCAGCAGAGATCGGAGTGGTCGTGAAGATACGCAGTATTTT. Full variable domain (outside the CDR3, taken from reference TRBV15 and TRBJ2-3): DAMVIQNPRYQVTQFGKPVTLSCSQTLNHNVMYWYQQKSSQAPKLLFHYYDKDFNNEADTPDNFQSRRPNTSFCFLDIRSPGLGDTAMYLCATSRDRSGREDTQYFGPGTRLTVL.

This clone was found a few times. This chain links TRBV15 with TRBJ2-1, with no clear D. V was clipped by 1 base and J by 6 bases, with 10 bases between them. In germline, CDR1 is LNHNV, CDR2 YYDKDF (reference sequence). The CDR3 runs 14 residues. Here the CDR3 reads CATSRVGRFNEQFF. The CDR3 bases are TGTGCCACCAGCAGAGTTGGTAGGTTCAATGAGCAGTTCTTC.

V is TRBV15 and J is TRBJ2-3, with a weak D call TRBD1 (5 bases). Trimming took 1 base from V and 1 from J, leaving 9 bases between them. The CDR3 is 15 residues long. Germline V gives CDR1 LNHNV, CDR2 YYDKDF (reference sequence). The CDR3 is CATSRAGQRTDTQYF. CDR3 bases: TGTGCCACCAGCAGAGCAGGGCAACGCACAGATACGCAGTATTTT.

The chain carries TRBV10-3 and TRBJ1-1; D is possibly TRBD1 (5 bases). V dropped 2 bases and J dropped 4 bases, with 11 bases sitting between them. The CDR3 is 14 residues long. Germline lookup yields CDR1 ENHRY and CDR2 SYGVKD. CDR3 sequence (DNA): TGTGCCATCAGTGAGAGGGCAGGGAGCACTGAAGCTTTCTTT. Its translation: CAISERAGSTEAFF.

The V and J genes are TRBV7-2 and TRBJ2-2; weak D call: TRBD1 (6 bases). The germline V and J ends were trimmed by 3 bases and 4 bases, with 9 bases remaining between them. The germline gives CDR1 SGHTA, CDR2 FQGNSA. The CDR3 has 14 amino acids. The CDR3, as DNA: TGTGCCAGCAGCTTTCAAGGGGGCACCGGGGAGCTGTTTTTT. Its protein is CASSFQGGTGELFF.

CDR3 DNA: TGTGCCAGCAGACAGCACTACACCAGCAATCAGCCCCAGCATTTT. This codes for CASRQHYTSNQPQHF. The rearrangement joins TRBV6-1 to TRBJ1-5; no reliable D call. The germline V and J ends were trimmed by 6 bases and 1 base, with 13 bases remaining between them. The germline V gene encodes CDR1 MNHNS and CDR2 SASEGT. This CDR3 is built from 15 residues.

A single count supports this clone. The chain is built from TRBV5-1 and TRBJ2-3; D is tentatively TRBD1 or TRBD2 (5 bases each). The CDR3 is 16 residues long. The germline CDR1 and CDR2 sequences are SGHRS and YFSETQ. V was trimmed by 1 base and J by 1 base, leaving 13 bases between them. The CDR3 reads CASSLRGTPGTDTQYF. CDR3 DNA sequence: TGCGCCAGCAGCTTGCGTGGGACGCCAGGCACAGATACGCAGTATTTT.

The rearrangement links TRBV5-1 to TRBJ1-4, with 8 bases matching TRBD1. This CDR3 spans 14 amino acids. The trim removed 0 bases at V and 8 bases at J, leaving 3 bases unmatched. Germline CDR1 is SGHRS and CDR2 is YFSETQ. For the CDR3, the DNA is TGCGCCAGCAGCTTGGAGAGACAGGGGGAAAAACTGTTTTTT. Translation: CASSLERQGEKLFF.

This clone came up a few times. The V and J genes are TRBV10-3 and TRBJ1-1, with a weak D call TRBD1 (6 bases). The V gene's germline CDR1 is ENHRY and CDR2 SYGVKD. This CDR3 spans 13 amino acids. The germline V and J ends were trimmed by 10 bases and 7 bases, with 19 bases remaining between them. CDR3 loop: CASRGGTKNEAFF. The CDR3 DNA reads TGTGCCAGCAGAGGCGGGACAAAGAATGAAGCTTTCTTT.